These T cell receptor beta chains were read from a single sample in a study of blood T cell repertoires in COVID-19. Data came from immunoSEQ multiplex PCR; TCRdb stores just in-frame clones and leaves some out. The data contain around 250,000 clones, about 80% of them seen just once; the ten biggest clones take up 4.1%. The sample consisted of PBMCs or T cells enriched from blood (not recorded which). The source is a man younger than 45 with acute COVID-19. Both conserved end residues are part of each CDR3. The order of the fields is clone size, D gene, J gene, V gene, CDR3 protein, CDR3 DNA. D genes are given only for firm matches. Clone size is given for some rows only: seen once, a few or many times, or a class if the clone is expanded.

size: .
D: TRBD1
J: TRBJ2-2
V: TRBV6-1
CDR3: CASSEATGYTGELFF
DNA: TGTGCCAGCAGTGAGGCGACAGGGTACACCGGGGAGCTGTTTTTT

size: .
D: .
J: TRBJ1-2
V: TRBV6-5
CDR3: CASTPMAGNYGYTF
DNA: TGTGCCAGCACCCCCATGGCGGGGAACTATGGCTACACCTTC

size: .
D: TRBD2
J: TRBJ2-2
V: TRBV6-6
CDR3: CASSFPSGGGTGELFF
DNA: TGTGCCAGCAGTTTCCCTAGCGGGGGGGGCACCGGGGAGCTGTTTTTT

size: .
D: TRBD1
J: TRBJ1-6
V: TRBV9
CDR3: CASSLGTEQSPLHF
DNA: TGTGCCAGCAGCCTAGGGACAGAACAATCACCCCTCCACTTT

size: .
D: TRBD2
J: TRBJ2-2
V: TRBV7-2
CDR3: CASSLGPSGGTGELFF
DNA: TGTGCCAGCAGCTTAGGTCCTAGCGGGGGCACCGGGGAGCTGTTTTTT

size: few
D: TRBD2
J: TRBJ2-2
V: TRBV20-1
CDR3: CSASREGTDNGELFF
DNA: TGCAGTGCTAGTAGGGAGGGGACCGACAACGGGGAGCTGTTTTTT

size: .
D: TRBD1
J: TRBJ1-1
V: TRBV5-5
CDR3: CASGRDSRAEAFF
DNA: TGTGCCTCAGGACGGGACAGTCGTGCTGAAGCTTTCTTT

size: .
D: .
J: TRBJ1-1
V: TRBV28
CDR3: CASSFPGEGGTEAFF
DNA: TGTGCCAGCAGTTTCCCGGGGGAGGGAGGAACTGAAGCTTTCTTT

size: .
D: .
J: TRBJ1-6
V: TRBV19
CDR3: CASSIFGRREGNSPLHF
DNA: TGTGCCAGTAGTATATTCGGCCGCAGGGAGGGTAATTCACCCCTCCACTTT

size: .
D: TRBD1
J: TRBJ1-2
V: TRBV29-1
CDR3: CSVNPTGGYGYTF
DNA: TGCAGCGTGAATCCCACAGGGGGCTATGGCTACACCTTC

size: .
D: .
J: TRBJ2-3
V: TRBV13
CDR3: CASSSPRGLVVADTQYF
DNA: TGTGCCAGCAGCTCCCCTCGGGGGTTGGTCGTCGCAGATACGCAGTATTTT

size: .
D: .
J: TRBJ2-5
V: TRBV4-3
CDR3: CASSQEVGAGNWLQTQYF
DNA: TGCGCCAGCAGCCAAGAGGTCGGTGCGGGCAACTGGCTCCAGACCCAGTACTTC

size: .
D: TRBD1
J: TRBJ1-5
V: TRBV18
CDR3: CASSWTGLNQPQHF
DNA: TGTGCCAGCTCATGGACAGGGCTCAATCAGCCCCAGCATTTT

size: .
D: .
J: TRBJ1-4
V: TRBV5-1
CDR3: CASSSSGVDEKLFF
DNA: TGCGCCAGCAGCAGCAGCGGGGTAGATGAAAAACTGTTTTTT

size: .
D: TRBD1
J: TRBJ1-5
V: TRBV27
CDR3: CASSLSGAGTGRKPQHF
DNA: TGTGCCAGCAGTTTATCGGGGGCCGGGACAGGTCGAAAGCCCCAGCATTTT

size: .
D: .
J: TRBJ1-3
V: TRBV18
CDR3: CASSPQVSGNTIYF
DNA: TGTGCCAGCTCACCTCAGGTTTCTGGAAACACCATATATTTT

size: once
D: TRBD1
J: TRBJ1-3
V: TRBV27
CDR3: CASRLTGEGNTIYF
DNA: TGTGCCAGCAGGCTTACAGGGGAGGGAAACACCATATATTTT